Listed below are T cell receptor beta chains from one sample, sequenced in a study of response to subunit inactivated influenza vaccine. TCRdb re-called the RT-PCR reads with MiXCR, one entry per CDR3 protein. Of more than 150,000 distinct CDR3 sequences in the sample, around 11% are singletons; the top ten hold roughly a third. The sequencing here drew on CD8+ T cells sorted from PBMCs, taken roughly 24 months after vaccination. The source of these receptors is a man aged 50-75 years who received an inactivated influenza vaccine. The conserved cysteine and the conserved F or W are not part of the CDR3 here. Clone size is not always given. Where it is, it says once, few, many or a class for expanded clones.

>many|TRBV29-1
SVETGDTNTGELF
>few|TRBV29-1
SAMGDEKLF
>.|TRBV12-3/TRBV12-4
ASSLKGAGFSRTDTQY
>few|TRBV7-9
ASSPPFIGVYEQY
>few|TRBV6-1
ASPDSLNTGELF
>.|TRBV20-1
SARPIDKGYSYEQY
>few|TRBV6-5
ATGGRELF
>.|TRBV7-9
ASSLGVNSGNTIY
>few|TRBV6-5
ASSYGRNTGELF
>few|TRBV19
ASTFVGNQPQH
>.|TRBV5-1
ASSLEQGASSYNEQF
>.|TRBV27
ASSLLSPTGSSYEQY
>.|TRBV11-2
ASSAGGSGYEQY
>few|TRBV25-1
ASSGRLAGAKETQY